The next 28 T cell receptor beta chains were all read from a single sample in a study of T cells in Graves' hyperthyroidism and ophthalmopathy. Amplification of TCR beta CDR3 regions used RNA as the template. The primer set for the first-round RT-PCR of the TCR CDR3 was HTBI. TCRdb processed the multiplex PCR reads anew with MiXCR; each CDR3 protein has one entry. The sample shows about 720,000 distinct CDR3 sequences, roughly a sixth of them seen only once. Sequencing was done on a sample of blood. These TCRs come from a woman between 45 and 60 years old with Graves' hyperthyroidism that later progressed to Graves' ophthalmopathy.

The chain carries TRBV5-6 and TRBJ1-1; 11 positions match TRBD1. V lost 4 bases, J lost 5 bases, and 13 bases stayed unmatched. Looked up from germline, CDR1 is SGHDT and CDR2 is YYEEEE. The CDR3 has 17 amino acids. The CDR3 nucleotides are TGTGCCAGCAGCGAGGGACAGGGGGAAAAGGGGAGAACTGAAGCTTTCTTT. Translating gives CASSEGQGEKGRTEAFF. The full variable domain, rest sourced from reference TRBV5-6 and TRBJ1-1, is DAGVTQSPTHLIKTRGQQVTLRCSPKSGHDTVSWYQQALGQGPQFIFQYYEEEERQRGNFPDRFSGHQFPNYSSELNVNALLLGDSALYLCASSEGQGEKGRTEAFFGQGTRLTVV.

The chain couples TRBV3-1 to TRBJ2-2; D unresolved. From germline, CDR1 is LGHDT and CDR2 YNNKEL (reference sequence). V lost 6 bases, J lost 6 bases, and 17 bases lay in between. CDR3 length: 15 residues. The CDR3 DNA follows: TGTGCCAGCAGACCTCCTCTAGGAATCGCCGGGGAGCTGTTTTTT. It yields the protein CASRPPLGIAGELFF.

This clonotype was seen at least ten times. One end of the junction does not line up with germline, which may come from a read error. This CDR3 is CASTLGGGASEAFF. The DNA for the CDR3 is TGTGCCAGCACCTTAGGAGGGGGCGCTTCCGAAGCTTTCTTT. This sequence joins TRBV7-9 and TRBJ1-1, with TRBD1 matching 7 bases. CDR1 and CDR2 (germline): SEHNR, FQNEAQ (reference sequence). This CDR3 region has 14 residues.

This clonotype appeared a few times. DNA for the CDR3: TGTGCCAGCAGTGAAGCGGGGTTCCAGTACAATGAGCAGTTCTTC. Its protein product is CASSEAGFQYNEQFF. This chain connects TRBV27 to TRBJ2-1; 7 bases map to TRBD2. The CDR3 has 15 amino acids. The germline V gene has CDR1 MNHEY and CDR2 SMNVEV (reference sequence). V was clipped by 5 bases and J by 4 bases; unmatched bases: 8.

This chain connects TRBV19 to TRBJ1-2; the D gene is possibly TRBD1 (6 bases). The V end lost 3 bases, the J end lost 3 bases, and 8 bases lay between the germline ends. Germline CDR1 LNHDA, CDR2 SQIVND (reference sequence). The CDR3 has 13 amino acids. In DNA form, the CDR3 reads TGTGCCAGTAGTATCCCAGGGGACTATGGCTACACCTTC. Amino acids: CASSIPGDYGYTF. Full variable domain (rest looked up from reference TRBV19 and TRBJ1-2): DGGITQSPKYLFRKEGQNVTLSCEQNLNHDAMYWYRQDPGQGLRLIYYSQIVNDFQKGDIAEGYSVSREKKESFPLTVTSAQKNPTAFYLCASSIPGDYGYTFGSGTRLTVV.

This clonotype was seen more than once but under ten times. CDR3 bases: TGTGCCAGCAGCTTGGTACACAATAGGAATTATGGCTACACCTTC. It yields the protein CASSLVHNRNYGYTF. V gene TRBV5-5 combines with J gene TRBJ1-2; D unresolved. Germline values: CDR1 SGHKS, CDR2 YYEKEE (reference sequence). CDR3 length: 15 amino acids. The V end was cut by 0 bases, the J end by 5 bases, with 14 bases between.

This clonotype turned up a few times. The V and J genes are TRBV12-3 or TRBV12-4 and TRBJ2-5; D remains unclear. V was shortened by 0 bases and J by 5 bases, with 10 bases between the two germline ends. This CDR3 comprises 14 residues. CDR3 residues: CASSLALMGETQYF. The CDR3 DNA follows: TGTGCCAGCAGTTTAGCGCTAATGGGTGAGACCCAGTACTTC.

This clonotype was counted ten times or more. The V and J genes are TRBV5-5 and TRBJ2-2; D gene ambiguous. Trimming took 2 bases from V and 5 from J, leaving 16 bases between them. Germline V gives CDR1 SGHKS, CDR2 YYEKEE (reference sequence). There are 16 residues in the CDR3. This CDR3 reads CASSLVSVGWTGELFF. CDR3 sequence (DNA): TGTGCCAGCAGCTTAGTGTCGGTCGGTTGGACCGGGGAGCTGTTTTTT.

This chain uses TRBV29-1 with TRBJ1-5, with TRBD1 matching 8 bases. V shed 6 bases and J 5 bases; nucleotides not matched to a gene: 3. Germline values: CDR1 SQVTM, CDR2 ANQGSEA. The length of the CDR3 is 12 residues. This CDR3 is CSVADRDQPQHF. Here the CDR3 DNA reads TGCAGCGTCGCGGACAGGGATCAGCCCCAGCATTTT.

This clonotype was observed a handful of times. This chain uses TRBV5-5 with TRBJ1-1; D not resolved. V was shortened by 2 bases and J by 0 bases, with 11 bases between the two germline ends. Germline V lookup: CDR1 SGHKS, CDR2 YYEKEE (reference sequence). The CDR3 runs to 15 residues. The CDR3 is CASSFSYSMNTEAFF. The CDR3 nucleotides read TGTGCCAGCAGCTTTTCCTATTCGATGAACACTGAAGCTTTCTTT.

This clonotype was detected many times. This sequence joins TRBV3-1 and TRBJ1-5; D is uncertain. V was clipped by 2 bases and J by 3 bases, with 8 bases between them. The germline CDR1 and CDR2 sequences are LGHDT and YNNKEL (reference sequence). There are 14 residues in the CDR3. CDR3 coding DNA: TGTGCCAGCAGCCAACGGCAGACCAATCAGCCCCAGCATTTT. The encoded protein is CASSQRQTNQPQHF.

This clonotype was picked up many times. The chain employs TRBV18 and TRBJ1-1; D remains ambiguous. The V end was cut by 2 bases, the J end by 4 bases, with 11 bases between. Germline lookup yields CDR1 KGHSH and CDR2 LQKENI. The CDR3 runs 14 residues. The CDR3 sequence: CASSPSTDGTEAFF. The DNA of the CDR3 is TGTGCCAGCTCACCAAGCACGGACGGCACTGAAGCTTTCTTT.

This clonotype was seen a few times. The chain carries TRBV6-1 and TRBJ1-5; D is ambiguous. Trimming removed 6 bases from V and 1 base from J, with 16 bases in between. Germline values: CDR1 MNHNS, CDR2 SASEGT. The CDR3 runs to 16 residues. Here the CDR3 reads CASRPGSLPSNQPQHF. The CDR3 DNA follows: TGTGCCAGCAGACCCGGGAGCCTCCCGAGCAATCAGCCCCAGCATTTT.

This clonotype has only a few counts. The rearrangement uses TRBV20-1 and TRBJ2-6; 12 bases are shared with TRBD1. Germline V gene lookup returns CDR1 DFQATT and CDR2 SNEGSKA (reference sequence). The J segment lost 0 bases and the V segment lost 3 bases, leaving 3 bases of the junction unmatched. This CDR3 has 17 residues. CDR3 bases: TGCAGTGCTAGGGGACAGGGGGCCTCCTCTGGGGCCAACGTCCTGACTTTC. Protein sequence: CSARGQGASSGANVLTF.

This clonotype turned up a few times. The rearrangement joins TRBV6-8 to TRBJ1-4; D is perhaps TRBD1 (6 bases). Per the germline V gene, CDR1 is MNHGY and CDR2 is SAAAGT. This CDR3 is built from 14 residues. Trimming shortened V by 5 bases and J by 7 bases, and 14 bases separated the two germline ends. The CDR3 region is CASSLQGRAEKLFF. The CDR3 coding sequence is TGTGCCAGCAGTCTACAGGGTAGGGCTGAAAAACTGTTTTTT.

This clonotype was observed a handful of times. V usage is TRBV5-5 and J usage is TRBJ2-6, with D tentatively TRBD1 (6 bases). CDR3 length: 16 residues. Germline V CDR1 and CDR2: SGHKS, YYEKEE (reference sequence). V dropped 3 bases and J dropped 2 bases, with 12 bases sitting between them. The CDR3 sequence: CASSWTGTPGANVLTF. CDR3 DNA: TGTGCCAGCAGCTGGACCGGGACACCTGGGGCCAACGTCCTGACTTTC.

This sequence joins TRBV6-1 and TRBJ1-5; D uncertain. Trimming left V 5 bases short and J 0 bases short, with 14 bases between. The CDR3 consists of 16 residues. The germline V gene encodes CDR1 MNHNS and CDR2 SASEGT. For the CDR3, the DNA is TGTGCCAGCAGTCCGCGGACGGAATATAGCAATCAGCCCCAGCATTTT. This codes for CASSPRTEYSNQPQHF.

In this sample, this clonotype turned up a few times. V is TRBV11-1 and J is TRBJ2-1, with D possibly being TRBD1 (5 bases). The CDR3 sequence is 13 residues long. The V and J ends lost 3 bases and 6 bases respectively, with 9 bases between them. Germline CDR1 is SGHAT and CDR2 is FQDESV (reference sequence). This chain's CDR3 is CASSFPGINEQFF. For the CDR3, the DNA is TGTGCCAGCAGCTTTCCAGGGATCAATGAGCAGTTCTTC.

The chain combines TRBV28 with TRBJ2-7; TRBD1 matches 8 bases. CDR1 and CDR2 (germline): MDHEN, SYDVKM. The CDR3 has 14 amino acids. V trimming: 5 bases; J trimming: 4 bases; junction bases outside the gene matches: 7. Here the CDR3 DNA reads TGTGCCAGCAGTCATCAGGGGGCCGGTTACGAGCAGTACTTC. The encoded protein is CASSHQGAGYEQYF.

The V gene is TRBV5-1, the J gene TRBJ2-1; 8 bases align to TRBD1. The CDR3 totals 16 residues. The V segment lost 0 bases and the J segment 7 bases; nucleotides outside the gene matches: 9. Per the germline V gene, CDR1 is SGHRS and CDR2 is YFSETQ. The CDR3 spells CASSLGFRGRGNEQFF. The CDR3 coding sequence is TGCGCCAGCAGCTTGGGTTTCAGGGGGCGCGGGAATGAGCAGTTCTTC.

This clonotype was seen many times. The chain recombines TRBV7-3 with TRBJ2-5; 11 nucleotides match TRBD2. This CDR3 region has 16 residues. The ends lost 4 bases at V and 3 bases at J; junction bases unmatched: 7. Germline values: CDR1 SGHTA, CDR2 FQGTGA. CDR3 in amino acids: CASSSSPGLAEETQYF. DNA for the CDR3: TGTGCCAGCAGCTCCTCCCCGGGACTAGCGGAAGAGACCCAGTACTTC. Using reference TRBV7-3 and TRBJ2-5 for the parts outside the CDR3, the full variable domain is GAGVSQTPSNKVTEKGKYVELRCDPISGHTALYWYRQSLGQGPEFLIYFQGTGAADDSGLPNDRFFAVRPEGSVSTLKIQRTERGDSAVYLCASSSSPGLAEETQYFGPGTRLLVL.

The chain employs TRBV30 and TRBJ1-1; unclear D gene. The CDR3 has 14 residues. The germline gives CDR1 GTSNPN, CDR2 SVGIG (reference sequence). Trimming took off 0 bases at V and 1 base at J, with 9 bases between the two ends. CDR3 DNA sequence: TGTGCCTGGAGTGTACTTCTGGGGAACACTGAAGCTTTCTTT. Translating it yields CAWSVLLGNTEAFF. The full variable domain, completed using reference TRBV30 and TRBJ1-1, is SQTIHQWPATLVQPVGSPLSLECTVEGTSNPNLYWYRQAAGRGLQLLFYSVGIGQISSEVPQNLSASRPQDRQFILSSKKLLLSDSGFYLCAWSVLLGNTEAFFGQGTRLTVV.

The sample holds a few counts of this clonotype. V is TRBV20-1 and J is TRBJ1-6; D gene uncertain. The germline CDR1 and CDR2 sequences are DFQATT and SNEGSKA (reference sequence). V lost 1 base and J lost 7, with 8 bases in between. The CDR3 has 13 amino acids. Written as DNA, the CDR3 is TGCAGTGCTAGAGGTGGCCTGAATTCACCCCTCCACTTT. This codes for CSARGGLNSPLHF.

J is TRBJ2-3 and V is TRBV14; D unclear. The CDR3 has 12 residues. Germline CDR1 reads SGHDN; CDR2 reads FVKESK. Trimming shortened V by 2 bases and J by 10 bases, and 10 bases separated the two germline ends. DNA for the CDR3: TGTGCCAGCAGCCAAAGTAGCCCCTCGCAGTATTTT. This sequence encodes CASSQSSPSQYF.

V and J are TRBV29-1 and TRBJ1-2, with 7 bases aligning to TRBD1. J gave up 3 bases and V 2 bases, and 6 bases lay outside the gene matches. Germline assignment: CDR1 SQVTM and CDR2 ANQGSEA. CDR3 length equals 14 residues. The CDR3 loop reads CSVETGEGDYGYTF. CDR3 coding DNA: TGCAGCGTTGAAACAGGGGAAGGGGACTATGGCTACACCTTC.

This clonotype was seen many times. The chain has TRBV6-6 and TRBJ1-1, with D perhaps matching TRBD1 (5 bases). CDR1 and CDR2 from the germline V gene are MNHNY and SVGAGI (reference sequence). V was trimmed by 0 bases and J by 6 bases, leaving 14 bases between them. The CDR3 contains 15 residues. CDR3 loop: CASSYSHVAGAEAFF. In DNA, the CDR3 is TGTGCCAGCAGTTACTCGCACGTGGCGGGGGCTGAAGCTTTCTTT.

The table lists this clonotype with a few counts. The V gene is TRBV27, the J gene TRBJ1-6; weak D call: TRBD1 (6 bases). CDR1 is MNHEY and CDR2 is SMNVEV in the germline V gene (reference sequence). This CDR3 comprises 14 residues. The V end was cut by 5 bases, the J end by 10 bases, with 15 bases between. The CDR3 sequence is CASSPRQAISPLHF. The CDR3 DNA is TGTGCCAGCAGTCCCAGACAGGCTATCTCACCCCTCCACTTT.

Points on this clonotype: This may arise from a read error, as a much more abundant clone is one base away. The chain employs TRBV12-3 or TRBV12-4 and TRBJ1-5, with D possibly matching TRBD1 (5 bases). V shed 4 bases and J shed 1 base, with 11 bases lying between them. The CDR3 extends over 15 amino acids. As DNA, the CDR3 is TGTGCCAGCAGTTCCACGGGACTCAGCAATCAGCCCCAGCATTTT. It translates to CASSSTGLSNQPQHF.